This T cell receptor (beta chain) was obtained from a study of T cell responses to AZD1222 COVID-19 vaccine. CDR3 length equals 14 residues. Per germline, CDR1 SGHKS and CDR2 YYEKEE (reference sequence). Losses at the gene ends were 3 bases for V and 4 bases for J; bases not matched to a gene: 4. Study outcomes and limitations: Rises in breadth and depth of Spike-specific TCRs came after two AZD1222 doses. Dominant at 160-218 and 743-854, vaccine-associated CD4 TCRs also spanned spike.

On this clone: Its target is unknown.

The method was immunoSEQ multiplex PCR; TCRdb's version includes in-frame clones alone and lacks a portion of them. In the table there are 93,000 or so clones, around 91% of which are singletons. Sequences were derived from peripheral blood, sampled on day 0 of AZD1222 vaccination. The J gene is TRBJ1-3, the V gene TRBV5-5; 7 bases match TRBD1. The clonotype comes from an adult in good health. The CDR3: CASSSRDSGNTIYF. CDR3 coding DNA: TGTGCCAGCAGCTCAAGGGACAGCGGAAACACCATATATTTT.